This T cell receptor beta chain was documented in a study of T cell repertoires in cytomegalovirus infection (dated by TCRdb to between 2019 and 2020). In terms of the full investigation: Recently identified HLA-C-restricted CMV epitopes, whose presentation resists viral immunomodulation, were targeted by peptide stimulations together with well-studied HLA-B-restricted epitopes. Donor HLA type was relevant to the analysis, as public TCR beta signatures indicated carriage of CMV infection together with the matching HLA type.

TCRdb records Illumina HiSeq 1500 as the sequencer. The raw public data were reprocessed by TCRdb itself: fastp quality trimming at Q25, MiXCR clonotype calling, in-frame beta chains only. Identical CDR3 proteins give one entry, which carries the most common genes and DNA. This sample gives about 24,000 distinct CDR3 sequences in total; 22% of them show up just once. 90% to 95% of the sample rests with the top ten. Spanning cysteine to phenylalanine, the CDR3 consists of 13 amino acids. Just CDR3 DNA is preserved here, 39 bases in frame from base 1. The germline V gene (reference sequence) yields SGHNT for CDR1 and YYREEE for CDR2. Trimming removed 0 bases from V and 6 bases from J, leaving 6 bases between the germline ends. This specimen's treatment or condition label, per the study, means: in vitro stimulation with specific CMV peptide epitopes to enrich CMV-specific T cells. Findings and caveats that apply to the study as a whole: In the ex vivo response, HLA-C-restricted CMV-specific TCR beta clonotypes were dominant, and in two of eight donors the single most frequent clonotype came from this HLA-C-restricted group. Cumulative frequency of public TCR beta family members discriminated carriers of CMV infection plus the relevant HLA type in this cohort and an independent approximately 360-donor cohort.

This clonotype was seen a few times. The specificity of this receptor is unknown. Base qualities were left out, and no much larger clone turns up one base away. The receptor's source is a human donor in good health (CMV status not recorded). Some clones in this sample may be carry-over from other donors' samples. The chain employs TRBV5-4 and TRBJ2-2; TRBD1 could be the D gene, as 6 bases match. Sequencing used CD8+ T cells from cultured PBMCs, obtained from culture after CMV antigen stimulation. The DNA reads TGTGCCAGCAGCTTGGAGGGGGCCGGGGAGCTGTTTTTT. This sequence encodes CASSLEGAGELFF. With the portions outside the CDR3 filled from the reference TRBV5-4 and TRBJ2-2 genes, the complete variable region becomes ETGVTQSPTHLIKTRGQQVTLRCSSQSGHNTVSWYQQALGQGPQFIFQYYREEENGRGNFPPRFSGLQFPNYSSELNVNALELDDSALYLCASSLEGAGELFFGEGSRLTVL.